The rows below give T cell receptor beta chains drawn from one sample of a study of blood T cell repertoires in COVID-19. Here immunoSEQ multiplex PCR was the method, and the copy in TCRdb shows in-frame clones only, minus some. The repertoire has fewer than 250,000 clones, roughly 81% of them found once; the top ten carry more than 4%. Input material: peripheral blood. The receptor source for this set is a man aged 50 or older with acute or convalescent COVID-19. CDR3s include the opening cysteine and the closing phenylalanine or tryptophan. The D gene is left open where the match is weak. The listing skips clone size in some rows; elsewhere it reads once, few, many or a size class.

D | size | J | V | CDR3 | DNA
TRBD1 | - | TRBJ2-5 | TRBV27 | CASTTGGQGIQETQYF | TGTGCCAGCACCACAGGGGGACAGGGCATCCAAGAGACCCAGTACTTC
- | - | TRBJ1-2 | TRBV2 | CASSEQTAVRGYTF | TGTGCCAGCAGCGAGCAGACAGCCGTGAGGGGCTACACCTTC
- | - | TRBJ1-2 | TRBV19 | CASRTTGGYGYTF | TGTGCCAGTAGGACGACAGGTGGCTATGGCTACACCTTC
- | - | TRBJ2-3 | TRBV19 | CASNGPGTDTQYF | TGTGCCAGTAATGGTCCAGGCACAGATACGCAGTATTTT
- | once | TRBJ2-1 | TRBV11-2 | CASRYRDSRHEQFF | TGTGCCAGCCGCTACCGGGACTCCAGGCATGAGCAGTTCTTC
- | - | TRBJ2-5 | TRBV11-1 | CASSLAGGYEETQYF | TGTGCCAGCAGCTTAGCGGGAGGCTATGAAGAGACCCAGTACTTC
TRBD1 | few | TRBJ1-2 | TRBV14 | CASSQLGQEAGGYTF | TGTGCCAGCAGCCAACTGGGACAGGAGGCGGGGGGCTACACCTTC
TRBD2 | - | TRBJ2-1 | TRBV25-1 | CASSEWGGINEQFF | TGTGCCAGCAGTGAATGGGGGGGGATCAATGAGCAGTTCTTC
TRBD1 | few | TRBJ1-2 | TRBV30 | CALEDRGAGYTF | TGTGCCTTGGAGGACAGGGGCGCTGGCTACACCTTC
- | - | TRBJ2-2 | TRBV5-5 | CASSPWDWNTGELFF | TGTGCCAGCAGCCCCTGGGACTGGAACACCGGGGAGCTGTTTTTT
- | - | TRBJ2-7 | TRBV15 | CATSRPTQGLGGTYEQYF | TGTGCCACCAGCAGGCCCACCCAGGGTTTGGGGGGTACCTACGAGCAGTACTTC
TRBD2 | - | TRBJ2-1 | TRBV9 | CASSDSGGAYNEQFF | TGTGCCAGCAGCGACAGCGGGGGGGCCTACAATGAGCAGTTCTTC
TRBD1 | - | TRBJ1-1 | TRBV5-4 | CASSPGTGVLQAFF | TGTGCCAGCAGCCCCGGGACAGGGGTACTTCAAGCTTTCTTT
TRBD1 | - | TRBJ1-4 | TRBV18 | CASSAGRQGINEKLFF | TGTGCCAGCTCGGCCGGACGACAGGGAATTAATGAAAAACTGTTTTTT
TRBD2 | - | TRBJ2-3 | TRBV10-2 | CASSEASGVADTQYF | TGCGCCAGCAGTGAGGCTAGCGGGGTCGCAGATACGCAGTATTTT
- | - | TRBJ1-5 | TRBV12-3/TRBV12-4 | CASSLRESQPQHF | TGTGCCAGCAGTTTGAGGGAGAGTCAGCCCCAGCATTTT
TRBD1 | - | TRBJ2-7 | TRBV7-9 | CACRLTGSYEQYF | TGTGCCTGCCGGTTGACAGGGTCCTACGAGCAGTACTTC
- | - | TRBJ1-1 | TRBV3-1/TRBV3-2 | CASNLRGSVTEAFF | TGTGCCAGCAACCTCAGGGGATCTGTCACTGAAGCTTTCTTT
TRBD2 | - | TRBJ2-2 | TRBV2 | CASSEMSGGAGGELFF | TGTGCCAGCAGTGAGATGAGCGGGGGGGCCGGCGGGGAGCTGTTTTTT
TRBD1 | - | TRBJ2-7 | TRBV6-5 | CASSYGRTGAYEQYF | TGTGCCAGCAGTTACGGGCGGACAGGTGCCTACGAGCAGTACTTC
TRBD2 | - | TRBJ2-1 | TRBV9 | CASSVVSSGRYNEQFF | TGTGCCAGCAGCGTAGTGAGTAGCGGGAGGTACAATGAGCAGTTCTTC
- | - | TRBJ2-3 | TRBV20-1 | CSALWADTQYF | TGCAGTGCCTTGTGGGCGGATACGCAGTATTTT
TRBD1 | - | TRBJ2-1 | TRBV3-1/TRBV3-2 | CASSLAGQGDGEQFF | TGTGCCAGCAGCCTCGCCGGACAGGGGGACGGTGAGCAGTTCTTC
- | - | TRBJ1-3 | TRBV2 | CASSEVAFYSGNTIYF | TGTGCCAGCAGTGAAGTTGCGTTCTACTCTGGAAACACCATATATTTT
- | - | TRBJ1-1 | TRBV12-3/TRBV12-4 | CASSFGGNTEAFF | TGTGCCAGCAGTTTTGGAGGGAACACTGAAGCTTTCTTT
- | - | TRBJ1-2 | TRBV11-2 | CASSLDRYGYTF | TGTGCCAGCAGCCTAGACAGATATGGCTACACCTTC
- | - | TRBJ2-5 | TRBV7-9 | CASSLGGSTQETQYF | TGTGCCAGCAGCTTAGGAGGGTCCACCCAAGAGACCCAGTACTTC
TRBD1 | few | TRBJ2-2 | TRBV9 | CASSVVGTVSTGELFF | TGTGCCAGCAGCGTCGTGGGGACAGTTTCCACCGGGGAGCTGTTTTTT
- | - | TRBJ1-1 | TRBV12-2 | CASRLARICMNTEAFF | TGTGCAAGTCGCTTAGCGCGTATCTGCATGAACACTGAAGCTTTCTTT
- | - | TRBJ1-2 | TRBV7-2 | CASTQGQGSYGYTF | TGTGCCAGCACCCAAGGGCAGGGCAGCTATGGCTACACCTTC
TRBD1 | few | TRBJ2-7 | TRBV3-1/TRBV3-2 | CASSQDPDRGREQYF | TGTGCCAGCAGCCAAGATCCGGACAGGGGTAGGGAGCAGTACTTC
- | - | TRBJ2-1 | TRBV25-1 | CASSDVDFSYNEQFF | TGTGCCAGCAGTGATGTGGACTTTTCCTACAATGAGCAGTTCTTC
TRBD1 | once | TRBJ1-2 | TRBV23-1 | CASSRSGGCGYTF | TGCGCCAGCAGCCGATCAGGGGGGTGTGGCTACACCTTC
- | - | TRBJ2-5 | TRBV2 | CASRPMGGETQYF | TGTGCCAGCAGACCCATGGGGGGAGAGACCCAGTACTTC
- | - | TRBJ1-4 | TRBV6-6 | CASRPTPQGPGEKLFF | TGTGCCAGCAGACCAACCCCACAGGGACCCGGTGAAAAACTGTTTTTT
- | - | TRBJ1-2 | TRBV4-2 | CASSQDSPAQNPQANYGYTF | TGTGCCAGCAGCCAAGATTCCCCAGCGCAAAACCCCCAAGCTAACTATGGCTACACCTTC
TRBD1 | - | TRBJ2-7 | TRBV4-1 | CASSQDRPGGSYEQYF | TGCGCCAGCAGCCAAGATAGGCCAGGGGGTTCCTACGAGCAGTACTTC
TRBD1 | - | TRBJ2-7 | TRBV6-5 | CASSLDRAHSYEQYF | TGTGCCAGCAGCCTTGACAGGGCCCACTCCTACGAGCAGTACTTC
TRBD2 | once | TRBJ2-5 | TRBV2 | CASSEGLAGVAETQYF | TGTGCCAGCAGTGAAGGGTTAGCGGGAGTGGCAGAGACCCAGTACTTC